Listed here are 28 T cell receptor beta chains from one sample, sequenced in a study of blood T cell repertoires in COVID-19. TCRdb's table, derived via immunoSEQ multiplex PCR, lists solely in-frame clones and lacks some. The data show 250,000 to 350,000 clones, with 75% to 90% seen just once and 2.2% held by the top ten. The specimen sequenced was peripheral blood. The receptor set was obtained from a woman aged 45-65 years who had recovered from COVID-19.

V gene TRBV19 combines with J gene TRBJ2-5; D is perhaps TRBD2 (5 bases). The CDR3 is 14 residues long. Trimming cost V 5 bases and J 4 bases, with 14 bases left between them. Germline CDR1 LNHDA, CDR2 SQIVND (reference sequence). The CDR3 here is CASSRGKGLETQYF. The CDR3 region has the DNA TGTGCCAGTAGTCGGGGTAAAGGGTTAGAGACCCAGTACTTC.

The chain joins TRBV30 to TRBJ2-3; 8 nucleotides agree with TRBD2. The V gene's germline CDR1 is GTSNPN and CDR2 SVGIG (reference sequence). V gave up 6 bases and J gave up 3 bases; unmatched junction bases: 11. CDR3 length: 15 residues. The CDR3 spells CACLLSGSLTDTQYF. The DNA of the CDR3 is TGTGCCTGCCTTCTAAGCGGGAGTTTGACAGATACGCAGTATTTT.

This clone was recorded only once. V gene TRBV7-9 combines with J gene TRBJ1-5; TRBD1 agrees at 8 bases. Germline V CDR1 and CDR2: SEHNR, FQNEAQ (reference sequence). CDR3 size: 14 residues. The J segment lost 2 bases and the V segment lost 5 bases, leaving 2 bases of the junction unmatched. Here the CDR3 DNA reads TGTGCCAGCAGCCCGACAGGGGGCAATCAGCCCCAGCATTTT. Protein sequence: CASSPTGGNQPQHF.

The rearrangement uses TRBV19 and TRBJ2-5, with 7 bases identical to TRBD1. Germline trimming cut 5 bases from V and 7 bases from J; bases unmatched to any gene: 10. There are 14 residues in the CDR3. Germline CDR1 and CDR2: LNHDA and SQIVND (reference sequence). The chain's CDR3 is CASSQDRDVWTQYF. The CDR3 DNA reads as TGTGCCAGTAGTCAAGACAGGGATGTGTGGACCCAGTACTTC.

J is TRBJ1-4 and V is TRBV7-9; TRBD1 aligns across 7 bases. The CDR3 extends over 16 amino acids. The V gene end was trimmed by 5 bases and the J gene end by 4 bases; junction bases not matched to a gene: 10. Germline V lookup: CDR1 SEHNR, CDR2 FQNEAQ (reference sequence). CDR3 sequence (DNA): TGTGCCAGCAGCCACAAAAGAGGGGGCCTTAATGAAAAACTGTTTTTT. Residues: CASSHKRGGLNEKLFF. The full variable domain, with the rest looked up from reference TRBV7-9 and TRBJ1-4, is DTGVSQNPRHKITKRGQNVTFRCDPISEHNRLYWYRQTLGQGPEFLTYFQNEAQLEKSRLLSDRFSAERPKGSFSTLEIQRTEQGDSAMYLCASSHKRGGLNEKLFFGSGTQLSVL.

V usage is TRBV2 and J usage is TRBJ1-5; no firm D call. V shed 8 bases and J shed 0 bases, with 8 bases lying between them. Germline CDR1 is SNHLY and CDR2 is FYNNEI. This CDR3 spans 13 amino acids. Written as DNA, the CDR3 is TGTGCCAGCTCGTCGTATAGCAATCAGCCCCAGCATTTT. As protein: CASSSYSNQPQHF.

In its sample, this clone was seen a few times. The chain links TRBV7-2 to TRBJ1-1; possible D gene TRBD1, 5 bases. The length of the CDR3 is 13 residues. The V end was cut by 5 bases, the J end by 4 bases, with 11 bases between. From germline, CDR1 is SGHTA and CDR2 FQGNSA. CDR3 sequence: CASSPSTATEAFF. As DNA, the CDR3 is TGTGCCAGCAGCCCGTCGACAGCCACTGAAGCTTTCTTT.

The chain uses TRBV5-4 and TRBJ2-7, with D possibly matching TRBD1 (8 bases). This CDR3 region has 13 residues. V gave up 1 base and J gave up 7 bases, with 12 bases separating them. The germline CDR1 and CDR2 sequences are SGHNT and YYREEE (reference sequence). The DNA for the CDR3 is TGTGCCAGCAGCTTGACAGGGGGAGGGGAGCAGTACTTC. Its protein product is CASSLTGGGEQYF. The full variable domain, in which reference TRBV5-4 and TRBJ2-7 provide the parts outside the CDR3, is ETGVTQSPTHLIKTRGQQVTLRCSSQSGHNTVSWYQQALGQGPQFIFQYYREEENGRGNFPPRFSGLQFPNYSSELNVNALELDDSALYLCASSLTGGGEQYFGPGTRLTVT.

This rearrangement joins TRBV9 to TRBJ2-3; D ambiguous. Per the germline V gene, CDR1 is SGDLS and CDR2 is YYNGEE. The length of the CDR3 is 13 residues. V shed 3 bases and J shed 3 bases, with 8 bases lying between them. The CDR3 loop is CASSALLTDTQYF. The CDR3 nucleotides are TGTGCCAGCAGCGCCCTTCTTACAGATACGCAGTATTTT.

The rearrangement joins TRBV30 to TRBJ1-4; the D is unclear. CDR1 is GTSNPN and CDR2 is SVGIG in the germline V gene (reference sequence). With 4 bases removed from V and 11 bases from J, the gap between germline ends came to 8 bases. This CDR3 contains 10 residues. CDR3 sequence reads: CAWKREKLFF. CDR3 in DNA: TGTGCCTGGAAACGGGAGAAACTGTTTTTT.

J is TRBJ2-3 and V is TRBV11-1; 8 nucleotides line up with TRBD1. CDR3 length equals 16 residues. The germline V gene encodes CDR1 SGHAT and CDR2 FQDESV (reference sequence). V shed 6 bases, J shed 4 bases, and the junction held 12 bases outside the gene matches. The CDR3 sequence: CASRQKRDRLPDTQYF. CDR3 DNA: TGTGCCAGCAGACAGAAACGGGACAGGCTGCCAGATACGCAGTATTTT.

This chain links TRBV5-6 with TRBJ2-5, with D possibly matching TRBD1 (5 bases). The CDR3 extends over 15 amino acids. Looked up from germline, CDR1 is SGHDT and CDR2 is YYEEEE. V lost 0 bases and J 5 bases, leaving 14 bases between the germline ends. In nucleotides, the CDR3 is TGTGCCAGCAGCTTGGCGTTAGGGGTCGGTGAGACCCAGTACTTC. Amino acid sequence: CASSLALGVGETQYF.

The chain recombines TRBV28 with TRBJ2-1; D may be TRBD2 (6 bases). V lost 5 bases and J 6 bases, leaving 14 bases between the germline ends. The length of the CDR3 is 14 residues. Germline values: CDR1 MDHEN, CDR2 SYDVKM. This CDR3 reads CASSAFFSGNEQFF. CDR3 in DNA: TGTGCCAGCAGTGCCTTCTTTAGCGGCAATGAGCAGTTCTTC.

The chain couples TRBV19 to TRBJ2-6; maybe TRBD1 (6 bases). Germline CDR1 is LNHDA and CDR2 is SQIVND (reference sequence). Deletions cut 0 bases from V and 2 bases from J, with 14 bases between. CDR3 length equals 18 residues. CDR3 in amino acids: CASSIDRQARTGANVLTF. The CDR3 DNA is TGTGCCAGTAGTATAGATCGACAGGCCAGGACTGGGGCCAACGTCCTGACTTTC.

The chain uses TRBV29-1 and TRBJ2-7, with 7 nucleotides matching TRBD1. The CDR3 spans 14 residues. V shed 0 bases and J 3 bases; nucleotides not matched to a gene: 5. CDR1 and CDR2 from the germline V gene are SQVTM and ANQGSEA. The CDR3 reads CSVEEGAGGYEQYF. As DNA, the CDR3 is TGCAGCGTTGAAGAAGGGGCAGGGGGCTACGAGCAGTACTTC.

CDR3 loop: CASSYLAGEYNEQFF. CDR3 DNA sequence: TGTGCCAGCAGCTACCTAGCGGGGGAGTACAATGAGCAGTTCTTC. V and J are TRBV7-2 and TRBJ2-1; 10 bases match TRBD2. The V gene's germline CDR1 is SGHTA and CDR2 FQGNSA. The CDR3 runs 15 residues. The V gene end was trimmed by 4 bases and the J gene end by 4 bases; junction bases not matched to a gene: 4.

The chain employs TRBV5-1 and TRBJ1-1; the match to TRBD1 covers 9 bases. J was trimmed by 5 bases and V by 4 bases; bases with no gene match: 6. The CDR3 contains 14 residues. Germline V gene lookup returns CDR1 SGHRS and CDR2 YFSETQ. CDR3 nucleotide sequence: TGCGCCAGCAGCCCGGGACAGGGTTTAACTGAAGCTTTCTTT. The encoded protein is CASSPGQGLTEAFF.

This clone was seen once. V usage is TRBV6-5 and J usage is TRBJ2-7; TRBD2 might be the D (6 bases). This CDR3 has 14 residues. V gave up 6 bases and J gave up 1 base, with 13 bases separating them. Germline V gene data show CDR1 as MNHEY and CDR2 as SVGAGI. The CDR3 reads CASRIGGMSYEQYF. CDR3 DNA: TGTGCCAGCAGGATTGGCGGGATGTCCTACGAGCAGTACTTC.

The gene calls are TRBV2 and TRBJ2-7, with TRBD2 matching 13 bases. Germline lookup yields CDR1 SNHLY and CDR2 FYNNEI. The CDR3 has 16 amino acids. J gave up 0 bases and V 2 bases, and 1 base lay outside the gene matches. The DNA of the CDR3 is TGTGCCAGCAGTGAATGGACTAGCGGGAGCTCCTACGAGCAGTACTTC. Translating it yields CASSEWTSGSSYEQYF.

The chain joins TRBV5-1 to TRBJ1-1; 7 bases agree with TRBD1. V gave up 9 bases and J gave up 3 bases; unmatched junction bases: 8. The CDR3 is 13 amino acids. CDR1 and CDR2 from the germline V gene are SGHRS and YFSETQ. This CDR3 is CATRTGGDTEAFF. For the CDR3, the DNA is TGCGCCACCCGGACAGGCGGGGACACTGAAGCTTTCTTT.

The chain employs TRBV28 and TRBJ1-2; D gene uncertain. The CDR3 consists of 13 residues. Germline CDR1 reads MDHEN; CDR2 reads SYDVKM. The V gene lost 8 bases and the J gene lost 5 bases, with 15 bases spanning the gap. The CDR3: CASGEGQFYGYTF. In DNA form, the CDR3 reads TGTGCCAGCGGGGAGGGTCAGTTTTATGGCTACACCTTC.

This chain uses TRBV2 with TRBJ1-6; the D gene is possibly TRBD1 (6 bases). The CDR3 totals 17 residues. Trimming removed 3 bases from V and 3 bases from J, with 15 bases in between. Germline V gene data show CDR1 as SNHLY and CDR2 as FYNNEI. The CDR3 DNA follows: TGTGCCAGCAGTGAGGGGGGCGGGGGATTCTATAATTCACCCCTCCACTTT. It specifies CASSEGGGGFYNSPLHF.

This chain links TRBV28 with TRBJ2-3, with D tentatively TRBD1 (5 bases). The CDR3 consists of 17 residues. With 5 bases removed from V and 3 bases from J, the gap between germline ends came to 21 bases. Looked up from germline, CDR1 is MDHEN and CDR2 is SYDVKM. CDR3 residues: CASSPDSLEASTDTQYF. CDR3 nucleotide sequence: TGTGCCAGCAGTCCCGACAGTCTTGAGGCTTCTACAGATACGCAGTATTTT.

This chain connects TRBV5-4 to TRBJ1-1, with 7 bases identical to TRBD1. Germline loops: CDR1 SGHNT, CDR2 YYREEE (reference sequence). Germline trimming cut 4 bases from V and 3 bases from J; bases unmatched to any gene: 15. CDR3 size: 17 residues. The CDR3 region is CASSPIDRAGWDTEAFF. CDR3 sequence (DNA): TGTGCCAGCAGCCCGATAGACAGGGCCGGATGGGACACTGAAGCTTTCTTT.

The chain couples TRBV27 to TRBJ1-1; possible D gene TRBD1, 5 bases. Germline V gene sequence: CDR1 MNHEY, CDR2 SMNVEV (reference sequence). Trimming removed 4 bases from V and 10 bases from J, with 16 bases in between. There are 13 residues in the CDR3. The CDR3 sequence: CASSSWGERGAFF. As DNA, the CDR3 is TGTGCCAGCAGTTCCTGGGGGGAACGTGGAGCTTTCTTT.

Note on this clone: An end of the junction differs from the germline gene, which may be a read error. The chain combines TRBV6-6 with TRBJ1-5; D unclear. Germline CDR1 reads MNHNY; CDR2 reads SVGAGI (reference sequence). The CDR3 has 13 amino acids. CDR3 sequence (DNA): TGTGCCAGCAGTCCGCCGGGTAATCGGCCCCAGCATTTT. Protein product: CASSPPGNRPQHF.

This clone occurred a few times. The chain carries TRBV2 and TRBJ1-1; D is possibly TRBD1 (5 bases). The CDR3 consists of 13 residues. In germline, CDR1 is SNHLY, CDR2 FYNNEI. V shed 7 bases and J shed 3 bases, with 12 bases lying between them. The CDR3 here is CASTLGGDTEAFF. The DNA of the CDR3 is TGTGCCAGCACCCTGGGGGGAGACACTGAAGCTTTCTTT.

V is TRBV15 and J is TRBJ1-1; D might be TRBD1 (6 bases). Germline V gene lookup returns CDR1 LNHNV and CDR2 YYDKDF (reference sequence). This CDR3 has 13 amino acids. V shed 5 bases and J shed 7 bases, with 14 bases lying between them. This CDR3 reads CATSRQGRREAFF. In nucleotides, the CDR3 is TGTGCCACCAGCCGTCAGGGGCGGCGTGAAGCTTTCTTT.